One and the same sample provided the 24 T cell receptor beta chains below, sequenced in a study of blood T cell repertoires in COVID-19. Assay: immunoSEQ multiplex PCR; the TCRdb copy retains only in-frame clones and omits some. This sample carries approximately 330,000 clones, approximately 89% of them seen once, and the ten largest clones take over 8.5%. Input material: PBMCs or T cells enriched from blood (not recorded which). These receptors were obtained from a woman under 40 who had recovered from COVID-19.

J is TRBJ1-3 and V is TRBV6-6, with D tentatively TRBD1 (6 bases). With 5 bases removed from V and 4 bases from J, the gap between germline ends came to 12 bases. The CDR3 length is 14 residues. CDR1 MNHNY and CDR2 SVGAGI come from the germline V gene (reference sequence). CDR3 sequence reads: CASSGRGPGNTIYF. The CDR3 DNA reads TGTGCCAGCAGTGGCAGGGGTCCCGGAAACACCATATATTTT.

The rearrangement joins TRBV27 to TRBJ2-7; TRBD2 matches 10 bases. This CDR3 is built from 17 residues. Per the germline V gene, CDR1 is MNHEY and CDR2 is SMNVEV (reference sequence). J was trimmed by 0 bases and V by 4 bases; bases with no gene match: 9. This CDR3 reads CASSSRILAGVSYEQYF. The CDR3, as DNA: TGTGCCAGCAGTTCACGTATTCTAGCGGGAGTCTCCTACGAGCAGTACTTC.

The rearrangement uses TRBV19 and TRBJ2-3; weak D call: TRBD1 (5 bases). The CDR3 spans 14 residues. Per the germline V gene, CDR1 is LNHDA and CDR2 is SQIVND (reference sequence). The ends were cut back, 7 bases at V and 0 bases at J, with 11 bases in the middle. The CDR3 DNA sequence: TGTGCCAGTAATCGACAGCTCAGCACAGATACGCAGTATTTT. Translated: CASNRQLSTDTQYF.

The count of this clone is one. This chain uses TRBV7-9 with TRBJ1-4; 8 nucleotides match TRBD1. This CDR3 region has 15 residues. Germline CDR1 reads SEHNR; CDR2 reads FQNEAQ (reference sequence). V lost 2 bases, J lost 8 bases, and 7 bases stayed unmatched. The CDR3 loop reads CASSLQGAFGEKLFF. CDR3 coding DNA: TGTGCCAGCAGCTTACAGGGGGCATTTGGAGAAAAACTGTTTTTT.

The V call is TRBV13, the J call TRBJ2-1, with 11 nucleotides matching TRBD2. Unmatched junction bases numbered 12, after V lost 5 bases and J lost 6 bases. CDR1 and CDR2 from the germline V gene are PRHDT and FYEKMQ (reference sequence). The CDR3 contains 17 residues. Here the CDR3 DNA reads TGTGCCAGCAGCAGAATTCAAGGGACTAGCGGACGCAATGAGCAGTTCTTC. It translates to CASSRIQGTSGRNEQFF. The full variable domain, with the rest looked up from reference TRBV13 and TRBJ2-1, is AAGVIQSPRHLIKEKRETATLKCYPIPRHDTVYWYQQGPGQDPQFLISFYEKMQSDKGSIPDRFSAQQFSDYHSELNMSSLELGDSALYFCASSRIQGTSGRNEQFFGPGTRLTVL.

The V gene is TRBV19, the J gene TRBJ2-5; TRBD2 might be the D (5 bases). Between the trimmed V and J ends, which lost 6 bases and 4 bases, there was a span of 24 bases. Per germline, CDR1 LNHDA and CDR2 SQIVND (reference sequence). The CDR3 length is 17 residues. CDR3 residues: CASSHTRGVAGAETQYF. Written as DNA, the CDR3 is TGTGCCAGTAGCCATACCCGGGGAGTGGCAGGTGCAGAGACCCAGTACTTC.

CDR3 region: CASSLAAQYNEQFF. CDR3 nucleotide sequence: TGTGCCAGCAGCTTAGCGGCCCAATACAATGAGCAGTTCTTC. The chain joins TRBV7-6 to TRBJ2-1; D not certain. From germline, CDR1 is SGHVS and CDR2 FNYEAQ. There are 14 residues in the CDR3. Trimming stripped 0 bases from V and 4 bases from J, with 7 bases between.

This chain connects TRBV10-2 to TRBJ1-1; possibly TRBD1 for D (6 bases). This CDR3 is 15 amino acids long. Germline CDR1 WSHSY, CDR2 SAAADI. V lost 5 bases and J lost 10, with 23 bases in between. This CDR3 reads CASSRGGAPADGAFF. The CDR3 DNA sequence: TGCGCCAGCAGTCGAGGGGGTGCGCCCGCCGACGGAGCTTTCTTT.

The chain joins TRBV5-1 to TRBJ2-3, with 12 bases that match TRBD2. The CDR3 extends over 20 amino acids. The germline V gene has CDR1 SGHRS and CDR2 YFSETQ. The V and J ends lost 4 bases and 0 bases, in that order; junction bases with no gene match: 15. In DNA form, the CDR3 reads TGCGCCAGCAGCCACGGACTAGCGGGACAAAGGGGAACTAGCACAGATACGCAGTATTTT. Its protein is CASSHGLAGQRGTSTDTQYF. Combining the CDR3 with reference TRBV5-1 and TRBJ2-3 gives the whole variable domain KAGVTQTPRYLIKTRGQQVTLSCSPISGHRSVSWYQQTPGQGLQFLFEYFSETQRNKGNFPGRFSGRQFSNSRSEMNVSTLELGDSALYLCASSHGLAGQRGTSTDTQYFGPGTRLTVL.

Details on this clone: Other DNA sequences of this sample code for an identical CDR3. This sequence joins TRBV6-5 and TRBJ2-1; D gene ambiguous. The CDR3 has 14 amino acids. Trimming took 0 bases from V and 7 from J, leaving 10 bases between them. The germline V gene encodes CDR1 MNHEY and CDR2 SVGAGI. The CDR3 bases are TGTGCCAGCAGTTACTCGATAGGCGGTAATGAGCAGTTCTTC. This sequence encodes CASSYSIGGNEQFF.

V is TRBV11-3 and J is TRBJ2-7; perhaps TRBD2 as D (6 bases). CDR1 SGHNT and CDR2 YENEEA come from the germline V gene. The length of the CDR3 is 12 residues. With 6 bases removed from V and 3 bases from J, the gap between germline ends came to 9 bases. The CDR3 nucleotides read TGTGCCAGCAGTCGGAGGGACTACGAGCAGTACTTC. Translating it yields CASSRRDYEQYF.

A single count supports this clone. The chain uses TRBV6-5 and TRBJ2-7; 10 bases align to TRBD2. CDR3 length: 15 residues. CDR1 and CDR2 (germline): MNHEY, SVGAGI. V was clipped by 6 bases and J by 9 bases; unmatched bases: 14. CDR3 residues: CASRPQLAGVEGQYF. Here the CDR3 DNA reads TGTGCCAGCAGACCGCAGCTAGCGGGAGTGGAGGGGCAGTACTTC.

The V call is TRBV24-1, the J call TRBJ1-3, with no clear D. With 3 bases removed from V and 4 bases from J, the gap between germline ends came to 9 bases. CDR3 size: 14 residues. The germline gives CDR1 KGHDR, CDR2 SFDVKD. CDR3 bases: TGTGCCACCAGTGATCCCGCGGAGGGAAACACCATATATTTT. This sequence encodes CATSDPAEGNTIYF.

The gene calls are TRBV29-1 and TRBJ1-1; no reliable D call. CDR1 SQVTM and CDR2 ANQGSEA come from the germline V gene. The V end was cut by 5 bases, the J end by 3 bases, with 16 bases between. The CDR3 spans 14 residues. In nucleotides, the CDR3 is TGCAGCGTTCGTCTCCGACTCGTCGACACTGAAGCTTTCTTT. It is translated as CSVRLRLVDTEAFF.

The chain is built from TRBV3-1 (or the pseudogene TRBV3-2) and TRBJ2-5, with D possibly TRBD2 on 5 matching bases. Germline assignment: CDR1 LGHDT and CDR2 YNNKEL (reference sequence). CDR3 length: 14 residues. V was shortened by 4 bases and J by 1 base, with 10 bases between the two germline ends. Here the CDR3 reads CASSPILVQETQYF. Here the CDR3 DNA reads TGTGCCAGCAGCCCAATACTAGTCCAAGAGACCCAGTACTTC.

The J gene is TRBJ1-6, the V gene TRBV30, with 12 bases aligning to TRBD1. Per germline, CDR1 GTSNPN and CDR2 SVGIG (reference sequence). This CDR3 comprises 19 residues. V lost 2 bases to trimming and J lost 0 bases; unmatched junction nucleotides: 8. CDR3 sequence reads: CAWSQRDRGPSSYNSPLHF. CDR3 DNA: TGTGCCTGGAGTCAACGGGACAGGGGGCCTAGCTCCTATAATTCACCCCTCCACTTT.

The chain links TRBV6-2 or TRBV6-3 to TRBJ2-5; D unresolved. Germline V gives CDR1 MNHEY, CDR2 SVGEGT. Trimming took off 4 bases at V and 10 bases at J, with 10 bases between the two ends. This CDR3 region has 11 residues. The CDR3 DNA follows: TGTGCCAGCAGTTTGGTTCAGTTCCAGTACTTC. Translation: CASSLVQFQYF.

This clone was counted once. The chain joins TRBV28 to TRBJ1-1; 10 bases line up with TRBD1. The germline CDR1 and CDR2 sequences are MDHEN and SYDVKM. The CDR3 loop spans 17 amino acids. The trim removed 5 bases at V and 6 bases at J, leaving 15 bases unmatched. The CDR3 coding sequence is TGTGCCAGCAGTAGGTCCCGGGACAGGGGCTACGGGGCTGAAGCTTTCTTT. Amino acids: CASSRSRDRGYGAEAFF.

CDR3: CASSLALQGSGNTIYF. CDR3 DNA: TGTGCCAGCAGCTTAGCGCTACAGGGTAGTGGAAACACCATATATTTT. The rearrangement uses TRBV7-6 and TRBJ1-3; maybe TRBD1 (6 bases). Per the germline V gene, CDR1 is SGHVS and CDR2 is FNYEAQ. This CDR3 spans 16 amino acids. V was trimmed by 0 bases and J by 3 bases, leaving 12 bases between them.

The rearrangement links TRBV14 to TRBJ1-2, with 11 bases fitting TRBD1. Germline V gives CDR1 SGHDN, CDR2 FVKESK. V trimming: 0 bases; J trimming: 4 bases; junction bases outside the gene matches: 10. This CDR3 region has 18 residues. This chain's CDR3 is CASSQDLPGQGVPYGYTF. Written as DNA, the CDR3 is TGTGCCAGCAGCCAAGACCTTCCGGGACAGGGGGTCCCCTATGGCTACACCTTC.

The V and J genes are TRBV2 and TRBJ2-7; D gene unclear. Trimming took 9 bases from V and 0 from J, leaving 15 bases between them. This CDR3 region has 14 residues. Germline V gene sequence: CDR1 SNHLY, CDR2 FYNNEI. The CDR3 loop is CASQTQPDSYEQYF. For the CDR3, the DNA is TGTGCCAGTCAGACACAGCCTGACTCCTACGAGCAGTACTTC.

A note on this clone: The sample holds other DNA sequences that translate to the same CDR3. Here the CDR3 reads CASSVGGAYNEQFF. In DNA, the CDR3 is TGTGCCAGCAGCGTAGGAGGCGCCTACAATGAGCAGTTCTTC. V usage is TRBV9 and J usage is TRBJ2-1; D gene ambiguous. The V gene lost 0 bases and the J gene lost 2 bases, with 6 bases spanning the gap. Germline V gene lookup returns CDR1 SGDLS and CDR2 YYNGEE. The CDR3 totals 14 residues. Complete variable domain (other parts from reference TRBV9 and TRBJ2-1): DSGVTQTPKHLITATGQRVTLRCSPRSGDLSVYWYQQSLDQGLQFLIQYYNGEERAKGNILERFSAQQFPDLHSELNLSSLELGDSALYFCASSVGGAYNEQFFGPGTRLTVL.

V is TRBV11-3 and J is TRBJ1-1; a weak D match, TRBD1 (5 bases). V lost 1 base to trimming and J lost 8 bases, with 14 bases between them. Germline values: CDR1 SGHNT, CDR2 YENEEA. This CDR3 spans 14 amino acids. The CDR3 region is CASSLGLGGGEAFF. The CDR3, as DNA: TGTGCCAGCAGCTTAGGACTCGGGGGAGGCGAAGCTTTCTTT.

The chain recombines TRBV19 with TRBJ2-3; TRBD2 is a possible D gene (5 bases). The V gene's germline CDR1 is LNHDA and CDR2 SQIVND (reference sequence). The V end lost 3 bases, the J end lost 4 bases, and 35 bases lay between the germline ends. CDR3 length: 22 residues. CDR3 residues: CASSMRRFDNPRATAGPDTQYF. Written as DNA, the CDR3 is TGTGCCAGTAGTATGCGGAGGTTTGATAACCCCCGTGCGACGGCTGGTCCAGATACGCAGTATTTT.